One sample yielded the 20 T cell receptor beta chains listed below, sequenced in a study of T-cell memory formation after mild COVID-19. MiXCR, applied by TCRdb to the 5' RACE reads, yields one record per CDR3 protein. This sample has roughly 110,000 distinct CDR3 sequences, with around 12% found just once. Sequenced: PBMCs or a T cell subset sorted from them (not recorded which). These receptors were collected from an adult woman who had mild COVID-19 (a few samples of this study predate the infection). Cell type and time point are not known.

The table lists this clonotype with many counts. V gene TRBV7-6 combines with J gene TRBJ2-3, with 13 bases fitting TRBD2. The CDR3 length is 16 residues. Germline V lookup: CDR1 SGHVS, CDR2 FNYEAQ. The J segment lost 0 bases and the V segment lost 4 bases, leaving 1 base of the junction unmatched. The CDR3 loop is CASSSGLAGSTDTQYF. The CDR3 DNA reads as TGTGCCAGCAGCTCGGGACTAGCGGGAAGCACAGATACGCAGTATTTT.

This clonotype was detected once. This chain uses TRBV19 with TRBJ2-1; D possibly corresponds to TRBD1 (6 bases). V gave up 1 base and J gave up 8 bases, with 15 bases separating them. Germline V gene lookup returns CDR1 LNHDA and CDR2 SQIVND (reference sequence). This CDR3 has 15 residues. The DNA for the CDR3 is TGTGCCAGTAGTATAGGCCTGGACAGCTCCCATGAGCAGTTCTTC. Translated: CASSIGLDSSHEQFF.

This chain connects TRBV19 to TRBJ2-2; D might be TRBD1 (5 bases). The CDR3 length is 14 residues. The V end lost 3 bases, the J end lost 1 base, and 6 bases lay between the germline ends. Germline CDR1 reads LNHDA; CDR2 reads SQIVND (reference sequence). In nucleotides, the CDR3 is TGTGCCAGTAGTATCGGACAGAACACCGGGGAGCTGTTTTTT. Translation: CASSIGQNTGELFF.

CDR3 DNA sequence: TGTGCCAGCAGCTTAGACTTGAACCTTGGCTATAGCAATCAGCCCCAGCATTTT. It translates to CASSLDLNLGYSNQPQHF. V usage is TRBV7-2 and J usage is TRBJ1-5; D is uncertain. V shed 1 base and J shed 0 bases, with 16 bases lying between them. This CDR3 spans 18 amino acids. The germline V gene encodes CDR1 SGHTA and CDR2 FQGNSA.

This rearrangement joins TRBV7-8 to TRBJ2-1; no firm D call. The CDR3 has 14 residues. V was cut by 5 bases and J by 1 base, with 9 bases left in between. Germline V gene lookup returns CDR1 SGHVS and CDR2 FQNEAQ. The CDR3 DNA sequence: TGTGCCAGCAGCCTTATGACTTCCTACAATGAGCAGTTCTTC. Translation gives CASSLMTSYNEQFF.

V gene TRBV7-9 combines with J gene TRBJ2-7; D not certain. The CDR3 sequence is 15 residues long. In germline, CDR1 is SEHNR, CDR2 FQNEAQ (reference sequence). The germline V and J ends were trimmed by 0 bases and 4 bases, with 13 bases remaining between them. This CDR3 is CASSLAMGSPYEQYF. In DNA, the CDR3 is TGTGCCAGCAGCTTAGCGATGGGGTCCCCTTACGAGCAGTACTTC.

This clonotype was detected only once. Germline and junction disagree at one end, which may indicate a read error. The genes are TRBV7-9 and TRBJ2-2; no reliable D call. The CDR3 totals 14 residues. Germline CDR1 and CDR2: SEHNR and FQNEAQ (reference sequence). The CDR3 loop reads CASSSAIGTGELFF. In DNA form, the CDR3 reads TGTGCCAGTAGCTCCGCTATAGGCACCGGGGAGCTGTTTTTT.

This clonotype turned up a few times. The J gene is TRBJ2-7, the V gene TRBV29-1; D perhaps matches TRBD2 (7 bases). Germline V gene data show CDR1 as SQVTM and CDR2 as ANQGSEA. This CDR3 is built from 11 residues. The V and J ends lost 4 bases and 5 bases respectively, with 9 bases between them. CDR3 nucleotides: TGCAGCGTTGGGGGGGGCCACGAGCAGTACTTC. This sequence encodes CSVGGGHEQYF.

This clonotype was detected ten times or more. This chain joins TRBV6-2 or TRBV6-3 and TRBJ2-3; TRBD2 aligns across 10 bases. Trimming cost V 2 bases and J 4 bases; bases outside gene matches: 3. The CDR3 runs to 15 residues. The germline gives CDR1 MNHEY, CDR2 SVGEGT. The CDR3 nucleotides read TGTGCCAGCAGTTACGGAGCGGGAGGGGCAGATACGCAGTATTTT. It yields the protein CASSYGAGGADTQYF.

This clonotype was found a few times. The V call is TRBV7-8, the J call TRBJ2-5, with D possibly being TRBD1 (5 bases). This CDR3 contains 13 residues. Germline V gives CDR1 SGHVS, CDR2 FQNEAQ. V lost 5 bases, J lost 3 bases, and 10 bases lay in between. As DNA, the CDR3 is TGTGCCAGCAGCGTAAAGACAGAAGAGACCCAGTACTTC. Amino acid sequence: CASSVKTEETQYF.

This clonotype was counted ten times or more. The chain carries TRBV29-1 and TRBJ2-7, with D perhaps assigned TRBD1 or TRBD2 (6 bases each). CDR1 is SQVTM, CDR2 ANQGSEA, per germline. Trimming stripped 5 bases from V and 2 bases from J, with 19 bases between. This CDR3 region has 15 residues. DNA for the CDR3: TGCAGCGTTTCGAAGCCCGGGGGCCTCACCTACGAGCAGTACTTC. Its translation: CSVSKPGGLTYEQYF.

This clonotype was observed a few times. The rearrangement uses TRBV24-1 and TRBJ1-1, with a tentative D call TRBD1 (5 bases). Per the germline V gene, CDR1 is KGHDR and CDR2 is SFDVKD. V was cut by 3 bases and J by 10 bases, with 11 bases left in between. CDR3 size: 12 residues. The CDR3 region is CATSDAGTAAFF. The CDR3, as DNA: TGTGCCACCAGTGATGCAGGGACGGCAGCTTTCTTT.

This clonotype was seen many times. CDR3 residues: CASSLVWGAETQYF. The CDR3 DNA follows: TGTGCCAGCAGTTTAGTCTGGGGCGCAGAGACCCAGTACTTC. The chain links TRBV12-3 or TRBV12-4 to TRBJ2-5, with D possibly being TRBD1 (5 bases). This CDR3 region has 14 residues. The ends were cut back, 1 base at V and 4 bases at J, with 10 bases in the middle.

The chain employs TRBV5-1 and TRBJ2-1; maybe TRBD2 (5 bases). Trimming pared 0 bases from V and 7 bases from J, leaving 11 bases between. CDR3 length: 14 residues. Germline CDR1 is SGHRS and CDR2 is YFSETQ. The CDR3 loop is CASSLAGNGNEQFF. For the CDR3, the DNA is TGCGCCAGCAGCTTGGCCGGGAATGGGAATGAGCAGTTCTTC.

This clonotype was observed at least ten times. The rearrangement links TRBV12-3 or TRBV12-4 to TRBJ2-1; unclear D gene. This CDR3 is 15 amino acids long. Trimming left V 1 base short and J 3 bases short, with 10 bases between. CDR3 amino acids: CASSLDFNYYNEQFF. The CDR3 DNA reads TGTGCCAGCAGTTTAGATTTTAACTACTACAATGAGCAGTTCTTC.

The genes are TRBV4-3 and TRBJ2-7; maybe TRBD1 (5 bases). CDR1 LGHNA and CDR2 YSLEER come from the germline V gene. This CDR3 has 14 residues. V was cut by 2 bases and J by 2 bases, with 10 bases left in between. CDR3: CASSQFTGTYEQYF. CDR3 bases: TGCGCCAGCAGCCAATTTACAGGAACCTACGAGCAGTACTTC.

This clonotype was seen a few times. The chain carries TRBV9 and TRBJ2-7; perhaps TRBD2 as D (6 bases). This CDR3 region has 14 residues. V was cut by 0 bases and J by 3 bases, with 10 bases left in between. Germline CDR1 and CDR2: SGDLS and YYNGEE. In DNA form, the CDR3 reads TGTGCCAGCAGCGTAGATCTAGCGAACTACGAGCAGTACTTC. Translating gives CASSVDLANYEQYF.

This clonotype appeared a few times. This chain links TRBV7-9 with TRBJ2-7, with TRBD1 matching over 8 bases. After removal of 8 bases from V and 3 bases from J, the junction contained 6 bases not matched to a gene. In germline, CDR1 is SEHNR, CDR2 FQNEAQ (reference sequence). The CDR3 runs 13 residues. The CDR3 protein is CASERTGSYEQYF. The CDR3 DNA is TGTGCCAGCGAGAGGACAGGGAGCTACGAGCAGTACTTC.

This clonotype was seen more than once but under ten times. The chain carries TRBV24-1 and TRBJ2-7; 12 bases are shared with TRBD2. The CDR3 contains 15 residues. Germline V CDR1 and CDR2: KGHDR, SFDVKD. V dropped 2 bases and J dropped 2; count of bases not matched to a gene: 0. CDR3 coding DNA: TGTGCCACCAGTGATTCTAGCGGGAGGGCCTACGAGCAGTACTTC. Protein: CATSDSSGRAYEQYF.

This clonotype has a handful of counts. The chain recombines TRBV24-1 with TRBJ2-2; D possibly matches TRBD1 or TRBD2 (5 bases each). Trimming pared 3 bases from V and 3 bases from J, leaving 13 bases between. The germline CDR1 and CDR2 sequences are KGHDR and SFDVKD. CDR3 size: 16 residues. The CDR3 spells CATSDLTGADTGELFF. The CDR3 nucleotides are TGTGCCACCAGTGATCTGACCGGGGCCGACACCGGGGAGCTGTTTTTT.